Shown below are 3 T cell receptor beta chains from a single sample sequenced in a study of beta chain features in type 1 diabetes. Sequenced material consisted of expressed TCRB transcripts (all of the isolated RNA was reverse transcribed). Using immunoSEQ multiplex PCR, the repertoire was profiled, and TCRdb retains in-frame clones only, with some absent. The table has fewer than 200,000 clones, under 9.5% seen once. The sample consisted of central memory CD4+ T cells from blood. Every receptor here comes from a man aged 18-30 years in good health.

Here the CDR3 DNA reads TGCAGCGTGATGACAGGGGGCGGCTATGGCTACACCTTC. This sequence encodes CSVMTGGGYGYTF. The genes are TRBV29-1 and TRBJ1-2, with 10 bases matching TRBD1. The CDR3 extends over 13 amino acids. The germline V gene has CDR1 SQVTM and CDR2 ANQGSEA. Trimming at V came to 6 bases and at J to 4 bases, leaving 5 bases not matched to a gene.

The J gene is TRBJ2-7, the V gene TRBV19; TRBD1 agrees at 9 bases. The CDR3 runs 12 residues. J gave up 3 bases and V 10 bases, and 4 bases lay outside the gene matches. The germline gives CDR1 LNHDA, CDR2 SQIVND (reference sequence). CDR3 amino acids: CATTGQGYEQYF. The CDR3 nucleotides are TGTGCCACCACGGGACAGGGCTACGAGCAGTACTTC.

V usage is TRBV29-1 and J usage is TRBJ2-1; perhaps TRBD2 as D (7 bases). The germline V gene has CDR1 SQVTM and CDR2 ANQGSEA. The CDR3 sequence is 19 residues long. Trimming removed 4 bases from V and 0 bases from J, with 25 bases in between. CDR3 protein: CSVVDSGLGGPSSYNEQFF. The CDR3 DNA reads TGCAGCGTTGTGGACTCTGGTTTGGGGGGGCCCAGCTCCTACAATGAGCAGTTCTTC.